The clone carrying this T cell receptor (beta chain) was seen more than once but under ten times. Its antigen is unidentified. What was sequenced were expressed TCRB transcripts, since all of the isolated RNA had been reverse transcribed. This table comes from immunoSEQ multiplex PCR, and its TCRdb copy is limited to in-frame clones, with some not included. In the table there are about 150,000 clones, 8.5% to 14% of which are singletons. Germline V gene data show CDR1 as SEHNR and CDR2 as FQNEAQ (reference sequence). Trimming took 9 bases from V and 7 from J, leaving 16 bases between them. This CDR3 has 13 residues. The data belong to a study of beta chain features in type 1 diabetes. Study-wide results and caveats: Naive, central memory and Treg TCRB repertoires appeared more alike in patients than in healthy donors.

Sequenced input: central memory CD4+ T cells from blood. The receptor's source is a young man in good health. The rearrangement uses TRBV7-9 and TRBJ2-1; a possible D gene is TRBD2 (5 bases). The CDR3 protein is CASTRLYGNEQFF. The CDR3 nucleotides read TGTGCCAGTACAAGACTATACGGTAATGAGCAGTTCTTC. Full variable domain (rest looked up from reference TRBV7-9 and TRBJ2-1): DTGVSQNPRHKITKRGQNVTFRCDPISEHNRLYWYRQTLGQGPEFLTYFQNEAQLEKSRLLSDRFSAERPKGSFSTLEIQRTEQGDSAMYLCASTRLYGNEQFFGPGTRLTVL.